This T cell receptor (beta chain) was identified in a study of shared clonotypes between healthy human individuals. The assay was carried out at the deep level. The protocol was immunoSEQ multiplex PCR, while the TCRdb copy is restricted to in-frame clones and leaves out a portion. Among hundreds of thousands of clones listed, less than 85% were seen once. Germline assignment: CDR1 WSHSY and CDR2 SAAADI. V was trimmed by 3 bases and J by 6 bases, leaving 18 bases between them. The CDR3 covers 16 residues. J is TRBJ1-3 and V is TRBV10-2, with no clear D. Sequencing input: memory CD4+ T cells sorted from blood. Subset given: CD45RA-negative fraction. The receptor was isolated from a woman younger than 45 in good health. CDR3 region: CASSDPGARGLNTIYF. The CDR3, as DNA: TGCGCCAGCAGTGACCCTGGTGCCCGAGGCCTAAACACCATATATTTT.